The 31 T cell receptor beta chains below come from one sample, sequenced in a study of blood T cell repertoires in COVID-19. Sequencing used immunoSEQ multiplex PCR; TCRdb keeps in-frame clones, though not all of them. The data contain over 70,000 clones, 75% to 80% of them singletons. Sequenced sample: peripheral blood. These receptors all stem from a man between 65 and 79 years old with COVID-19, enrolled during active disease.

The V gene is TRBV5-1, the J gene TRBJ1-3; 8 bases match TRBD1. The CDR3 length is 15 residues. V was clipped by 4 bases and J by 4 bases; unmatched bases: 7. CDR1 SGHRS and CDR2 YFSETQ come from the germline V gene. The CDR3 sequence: CASSALGDRGNTIYF. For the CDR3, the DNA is TGCGCCAGCAGCGCCCTCGGGGACAGGGGAAACACCATATATTTT.

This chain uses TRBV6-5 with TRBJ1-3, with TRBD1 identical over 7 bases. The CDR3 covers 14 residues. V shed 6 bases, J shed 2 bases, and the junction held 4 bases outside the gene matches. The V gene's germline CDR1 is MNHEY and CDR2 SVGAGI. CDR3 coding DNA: TGTGCCAGCAGCCTCCAGGGGGCTGGAAACACCATATATTTT. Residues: CASSLQGAGNTIYF.

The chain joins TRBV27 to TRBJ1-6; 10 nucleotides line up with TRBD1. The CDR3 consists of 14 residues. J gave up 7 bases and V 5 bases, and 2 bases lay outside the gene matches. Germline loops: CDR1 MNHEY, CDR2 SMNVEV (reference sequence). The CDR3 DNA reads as TGTGCCAGCAGTCGGGACAGGGGAAATTCACCCCTCCACTTT. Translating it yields CASSRDRGNSPLHF.

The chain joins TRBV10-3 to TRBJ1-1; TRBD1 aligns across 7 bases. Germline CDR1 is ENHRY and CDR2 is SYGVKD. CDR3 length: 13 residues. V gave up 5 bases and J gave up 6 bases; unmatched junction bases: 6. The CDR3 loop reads CAISSTGIAEAFF. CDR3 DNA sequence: TGTGCCATCAGTTCGACAGGGATCGCTGAAGCTTTCTTT.

The DNA for the CDR3 is TGTGCCACTAAGGGGGGCACAGATACGCAGTATTTT. As protein: CATKGGTDTQYF. The rearrangement links TRBV24-1 to TRBJ2-3, with TRBD1 as a possible D gene (6 bases). V was pared by 10 bases and J by 1 base, with 8 bases between. CDR1 is KGHDR, CDR2 SFDVKD, per germline. This CDR3 has 12 amino acids.

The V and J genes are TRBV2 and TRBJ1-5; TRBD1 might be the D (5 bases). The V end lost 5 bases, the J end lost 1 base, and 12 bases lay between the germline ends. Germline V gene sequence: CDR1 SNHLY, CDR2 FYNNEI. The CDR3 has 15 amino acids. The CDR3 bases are TGTGCCAGCAGTCCTGGGGCGAGGAGCAATCAGCCCCAGCATTTT. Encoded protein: CASSPGARSNQPQHF. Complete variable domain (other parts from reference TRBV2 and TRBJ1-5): EPEVTQTPSHQVTQMGQEVILRCVPISNHLYFYWYRQILGQKVEFLVSFYNNEISEKSEIFDDQFSVERPDGSNFTLKIRSTKLEDSAMYFCASSPGARSNQPQHFGDGTRLSIL.

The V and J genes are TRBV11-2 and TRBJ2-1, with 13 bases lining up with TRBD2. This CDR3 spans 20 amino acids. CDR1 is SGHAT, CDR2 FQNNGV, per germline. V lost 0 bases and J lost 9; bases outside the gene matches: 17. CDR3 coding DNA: TGTGCCAGCAGCTTAGAACTAGCGGGAGGGCCGGGAAAATCTACAAGTGAGCAGTTCTTC. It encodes CASSLELAGGPGKSTSEQFF.

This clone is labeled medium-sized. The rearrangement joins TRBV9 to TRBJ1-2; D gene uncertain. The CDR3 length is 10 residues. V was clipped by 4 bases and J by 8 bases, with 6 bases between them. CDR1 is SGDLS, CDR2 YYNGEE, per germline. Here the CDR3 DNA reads TGTGCCAGCAGCCGTATCGGCTACACCTTC. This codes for CASSRIGYTF. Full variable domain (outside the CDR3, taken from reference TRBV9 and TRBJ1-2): DSGVTQTPKHLITATGQRVTLRCSPRSGDLSVYWYQQSLDQGLQFLIQYYNGEERAKGNILERFSAQQFPDLHSELNLSSLELGDSALYFCASSRIGYTFGSGTRLTVV.

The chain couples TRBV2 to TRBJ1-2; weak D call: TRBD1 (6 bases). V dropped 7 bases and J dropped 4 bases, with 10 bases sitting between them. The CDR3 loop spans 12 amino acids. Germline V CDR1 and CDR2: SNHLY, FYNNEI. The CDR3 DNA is TGTGCCAGCACAGGGGCTAGCTATGGCTACACCTTC. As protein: CASTGASYGYTF.

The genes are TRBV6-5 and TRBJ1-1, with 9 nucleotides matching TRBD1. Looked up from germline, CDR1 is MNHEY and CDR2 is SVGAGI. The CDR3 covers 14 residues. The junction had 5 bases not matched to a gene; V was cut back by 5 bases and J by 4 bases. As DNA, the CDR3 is TGTGCCAGCAGTCAAATACAGGGGGCCACTGAAGCTTTCTTT. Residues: CASSQIQGATEAFF.

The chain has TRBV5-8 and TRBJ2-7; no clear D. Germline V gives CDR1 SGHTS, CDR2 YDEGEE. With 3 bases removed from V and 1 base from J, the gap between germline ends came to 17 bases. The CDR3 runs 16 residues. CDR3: CASSSFGESVSYEQYF. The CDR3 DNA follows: TGTGCCAGCAGCTCCTTCGGAGAATCGGTTTCCTACGAGCAGTACTTC.

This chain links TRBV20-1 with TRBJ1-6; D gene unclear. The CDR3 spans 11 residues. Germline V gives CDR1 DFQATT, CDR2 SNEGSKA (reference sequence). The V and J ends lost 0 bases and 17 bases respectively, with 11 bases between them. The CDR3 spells CSARDRLPIHF. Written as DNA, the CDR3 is TGCAGTGCTAGAGATCGACTACCGATCCACTTT.

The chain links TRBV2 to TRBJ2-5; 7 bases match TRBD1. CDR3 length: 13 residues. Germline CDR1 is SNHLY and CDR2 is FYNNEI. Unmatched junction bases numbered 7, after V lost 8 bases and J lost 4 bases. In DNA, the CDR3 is TGTGCCAGCTGCTCACAGGGGAGAGAGACCCAGTACTTC. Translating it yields CASCSQGRETQYF.

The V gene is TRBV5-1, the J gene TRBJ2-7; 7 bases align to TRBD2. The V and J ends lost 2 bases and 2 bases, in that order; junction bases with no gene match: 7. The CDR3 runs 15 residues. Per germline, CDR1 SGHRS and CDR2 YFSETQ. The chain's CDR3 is CASSLIVGTTYEQYF. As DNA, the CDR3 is TGCGCCAGCAGCTTAATCGTCGGGACTACCTACGAGCAGTACTTC.

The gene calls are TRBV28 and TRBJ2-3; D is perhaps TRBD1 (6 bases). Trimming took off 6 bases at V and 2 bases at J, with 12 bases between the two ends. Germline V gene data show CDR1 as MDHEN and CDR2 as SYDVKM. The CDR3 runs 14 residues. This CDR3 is CASRRDRPTDTQYF. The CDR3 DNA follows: TGTGCCAGCAGGAGAGACAGGCCCACAGATACGCAGTATTTT.

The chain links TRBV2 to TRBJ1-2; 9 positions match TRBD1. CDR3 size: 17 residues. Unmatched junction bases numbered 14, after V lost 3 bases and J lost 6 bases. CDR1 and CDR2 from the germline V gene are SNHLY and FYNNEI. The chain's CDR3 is CASSDSVQGAVQDGYTF. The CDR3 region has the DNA TGTGCCAGCAGTGATTCGGTACAGGGGGCTGTCCAGGATGGCTACACCTTC. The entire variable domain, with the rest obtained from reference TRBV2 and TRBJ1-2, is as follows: EPEVTQTPSHQVTQMGQEVILRCVPISNHLYFYWYRQILGQKVEFLVSFYNNEISEKSEIFDDQFSVERPDGSNFTLKIRSTKLEDSAMYFCASSDSVQGAVQDGYTFGSGTRLTVV.

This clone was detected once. CDR3 nucleotide sequence: TGTGCCAGCAGCCACTATCCAGGGGGCGCGGACACCGGGGAGCTGTTTTTT. Amino acids: CASSHYPGGADTGELFF. This chain links TRBV13 with TRBJ2-2; 8 bases fit TRBD1. The V gene end was trimmed by 5 bases and the J gene end by 3 bases; junction bases not matched to a gene: 11. Germline CDR1 PRHDT, CDR2 FYEKMQ (reference sequence). There are 17 residues in the CDR3.

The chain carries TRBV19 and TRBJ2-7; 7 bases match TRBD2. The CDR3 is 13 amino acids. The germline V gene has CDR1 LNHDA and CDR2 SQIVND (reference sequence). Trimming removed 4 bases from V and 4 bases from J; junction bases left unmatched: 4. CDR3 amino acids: CASSRGRGYEQYF. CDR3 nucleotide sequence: TGTGCCAGTAGTAGAGGGAGGGGTTACGAGCAGTACTTC.

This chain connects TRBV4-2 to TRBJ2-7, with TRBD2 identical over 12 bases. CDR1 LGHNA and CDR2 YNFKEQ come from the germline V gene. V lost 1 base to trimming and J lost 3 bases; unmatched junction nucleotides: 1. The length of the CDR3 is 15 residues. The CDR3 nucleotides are TGTGCCAGCAGCCAAGGACTAGCGGGAGTCTACGAGCAGTACTTC. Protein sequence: CASSQGLAGVYEQYF.

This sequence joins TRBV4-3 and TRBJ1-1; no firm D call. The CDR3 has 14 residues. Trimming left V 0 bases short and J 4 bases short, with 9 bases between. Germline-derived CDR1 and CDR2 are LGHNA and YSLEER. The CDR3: CASSQDTGGTEAFF. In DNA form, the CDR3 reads TGCGCCAGCAGCCAAGACACCGGAGGCACTGAAGCTTTCTTT.

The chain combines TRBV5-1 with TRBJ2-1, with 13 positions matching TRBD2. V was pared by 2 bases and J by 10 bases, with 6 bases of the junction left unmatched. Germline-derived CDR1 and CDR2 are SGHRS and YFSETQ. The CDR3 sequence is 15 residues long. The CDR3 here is CASSFGLAGEIEQFF. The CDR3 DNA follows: TGCGCCAGCAGCTTCGGACTAGCGGGAGAGATAGAGCAGTTCTTC.

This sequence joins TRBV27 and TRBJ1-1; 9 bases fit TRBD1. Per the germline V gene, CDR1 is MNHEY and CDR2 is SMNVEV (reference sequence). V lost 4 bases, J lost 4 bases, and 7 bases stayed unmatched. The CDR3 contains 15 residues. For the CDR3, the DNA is TGTGCCAGCAGTTACGGGACAGGGCGGGGCACTGAAGCTTTCTTT. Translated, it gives CASSYGTGRGTEAFF.

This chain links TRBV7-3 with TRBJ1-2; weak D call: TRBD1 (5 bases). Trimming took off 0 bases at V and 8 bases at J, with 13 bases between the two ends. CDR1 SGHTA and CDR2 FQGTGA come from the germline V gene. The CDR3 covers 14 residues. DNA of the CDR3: TGTGCCAGCAGCTTAACGATTTCGGGGGAAGGCTACACCTTC. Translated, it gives CASSLTISGEGYTF.

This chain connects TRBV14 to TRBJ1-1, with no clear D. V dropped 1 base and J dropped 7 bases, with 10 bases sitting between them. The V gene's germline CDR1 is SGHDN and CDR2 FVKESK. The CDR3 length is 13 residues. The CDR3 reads CASSQVWSSEAFF. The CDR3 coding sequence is TGTGCCAGCAGCCAAGTTTGGAGCAGTGAAGCTTTCTTT.

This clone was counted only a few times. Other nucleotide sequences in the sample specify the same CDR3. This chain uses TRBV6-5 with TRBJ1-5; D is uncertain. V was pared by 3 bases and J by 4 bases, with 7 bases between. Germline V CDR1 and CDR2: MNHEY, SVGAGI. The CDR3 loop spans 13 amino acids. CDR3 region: CASSYELNQPQHF. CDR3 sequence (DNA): TGTGCCAGCAGTTATGAGTTAAATCAGCCCCAGCATTTT.

The CDR3 bases are TGTGCCAGCAGACAGGGGCGAAATCAGCCCCAGCATTTT. Its translation: CASRQGRNQPQHF. The chain carries TRBV28 and TRBJ1-5; 7 bases are shared with TRBD1. This CDR3 comprises 13 residues. Germline trimming cut 6 bases from V and 4 bases from J; bases unmatched to any gene: 3. CDR1 and CDR2 (germline): MDHEN, SYDVKM.

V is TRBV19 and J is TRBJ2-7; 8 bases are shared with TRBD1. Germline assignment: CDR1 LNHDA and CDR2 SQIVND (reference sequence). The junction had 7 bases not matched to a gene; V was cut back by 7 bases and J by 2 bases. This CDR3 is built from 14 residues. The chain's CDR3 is CASNSGTGTYEQYF. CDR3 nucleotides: TGTGCCAGTAACTCCGGGACAGGCACCTACGAGCAGTACTTC. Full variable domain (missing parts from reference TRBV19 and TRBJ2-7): DGGITQSPKYLFRKEGQNVTLSCEQNLNHDAMYWYRQDPGQGLRLIYYSQIVNDFQKGDIAEGYSVSREKKESFPLTVTSAQKNPTAFYLCASNSGTGTYEQYFGPGTRLTVT.

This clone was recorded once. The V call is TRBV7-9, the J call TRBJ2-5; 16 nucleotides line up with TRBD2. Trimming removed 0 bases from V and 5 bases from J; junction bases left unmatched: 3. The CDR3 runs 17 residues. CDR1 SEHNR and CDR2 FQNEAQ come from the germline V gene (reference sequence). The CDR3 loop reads CASSLAGTSGRAETQYF. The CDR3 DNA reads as TGTGCCAGCAGCTTAGCGGGGACTAGCGGGAGGGCGGAGACCCAGTACTTC.

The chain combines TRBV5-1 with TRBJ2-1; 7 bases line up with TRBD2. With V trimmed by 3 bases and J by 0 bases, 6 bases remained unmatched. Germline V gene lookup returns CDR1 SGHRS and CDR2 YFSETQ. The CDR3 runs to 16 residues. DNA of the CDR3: TGCGCCAGCAGCTCTAGCGGAGCCTCCTCCTACAATGAGCAGTTCTTC. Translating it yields CASSSSGASSYNEQFF. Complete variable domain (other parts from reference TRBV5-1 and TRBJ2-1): KAGVTQTPRYLIKTRGQQVTLSCSPISGHRSVSWYQQTPGQGLQFLFEYFSETQRNKGNFPGRFSGRQFSNSRSEMNVSTLELGDSALYLCASSSSGASSYNEQFFGPGTRLTVL.

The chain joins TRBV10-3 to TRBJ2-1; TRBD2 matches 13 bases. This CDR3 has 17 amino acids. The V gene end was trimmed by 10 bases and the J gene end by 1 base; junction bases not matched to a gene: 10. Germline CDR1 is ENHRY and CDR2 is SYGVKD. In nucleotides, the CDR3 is TGTGCCACCCGGACTAGCGGGAGTGATGCTTCCTACAATGAGCAGTTCTTC. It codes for CATRTSGSDASYNEQFF.

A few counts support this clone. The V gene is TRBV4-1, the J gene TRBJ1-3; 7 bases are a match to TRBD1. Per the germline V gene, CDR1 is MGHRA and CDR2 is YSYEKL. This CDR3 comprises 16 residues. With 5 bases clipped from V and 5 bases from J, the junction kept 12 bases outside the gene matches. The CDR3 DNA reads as TGCGCCAGCAGCTCCCATTCCACAGGGGTCCGAAACACCATATATTTT. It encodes CASSSHSTGVRNTIYF.